The subject of this entry is one T cell receptor (beta chain). The antigen remains unidentified. This specimen includes other DNA sequences encoding the same CDR3. This sample was included in a study of shared clonotypes between healthy human individuals. Findings and limits, study-wide: Larger estimated richness was generally recorded for naive subsets relative to memory subsets. Clonotypes that were shared across a handful of donors made up approximately 5% of naive CD4 clonotypes.

Each subset's genomic DNA was split evenly across several immunoSEQ plates. The assay was immunoSEQ multiplex PCR, and TCRdb's table has in-frame clones only and misses some. The sample includes 2 million to 2.5 million clones, approximately 93% of them seen just once. This CDR3 is 15 amino acids long. V was clipped by 3 bases and J by 5 bases; unmatched bases: 3. Germline lookup yields CDR1 KGHSH and CDR2 LQKENI. Memory CD4+ cells were the fraction left after CD45RA+ naive selection. The source is a man aged 18 to 29 in good health. Some clones in this sample may be carry-over from other donors' samples. Sequencing was done on a sample of naive CD4+ T cells from PBMCs. Stated subset: CD45RA+ positively selected. The J gene is TRBJ2-2, the V gene TRBV18, with 10 bases fitting TRBD1. This CDR3 reads CASSPPGQGTGELFF. Written as DNA, the CDR3 is TGTGCCAGCTCACCGCCGGGACAGGGGACCGGGGAGCTGTTTTTT.